The rows below give T cell receptor beta chains drawn from one sample of a study of radiotherapy plus CTLA-4 blockade in lung cancer. Clones were sequenced by immunoSEQ multiplex PCR, and TCRdb holds only the in-frame ones, with some missing. The sample contains some 45,000 clones, 65% to 85% of which appear only once. Here the sequenced sample was peripheral blood, taken from a patient treated with radiotherapy plus ipilimumab. The receptors derive from a human donor with non-small cell lung cancer who had stable disease on radiotherapy plus ipilimumab. Both conserved end residues are part of each CDR3. D genes are given only for firm matches. The size of a clone is reported for some rows only, either as once, few or many, or as a class for expanded clones.

cdr3_nt cdr3_aa j_call v_call clone_size d_call
TGTGCCAGCATGCCCGGGGGCGGTCTCAATCAGCCCCAGCATTTT CASMPGGGLNQPQHF TRBJ1-5 TRBV2 . .
TGTGCCAGCAGCAGACAGGACCTCTATGGCTACACCTTC CASSRQDLYGYTF TRBJ1-2 TRBV5-4 . .
TGCGCCAGCAGCCAAGATTGGGGGTCGGGGCAGCCCCAGCATTTT CASSQDWGSGQPQHF TRBJ1-5 TRBV4-3 . .
TGTGCCAGCAGCCAAGGGTTTGACACGCAGTATTTT CASSQGFDTQYF TRBJ2-3 TRBV14 . .
TGCGCCAGCAGCCAAATTTTGCTAGGGGGGATCGGGGAGCTGTTTTTT CASSQILLGGIGELFF TRBJ2-2 TRBV4-1 . .
TGTGCCAGCAGTGAAGGCGAGGGGCCCTACGAGCAGTACTTC CASSEGEGPYEQYF TRBJ2-7 TRBV2 . .
TGCAGCGTTGAATCCAAAGGGGCCGGCTATGGCTACACCTTC CSVESKGAGYGYTF TRBJ1-2 TRBV29-1 . .
TGCGCCAGCAGCCAAGATTTCGCCTCAAGGGCTTTCTTT CASSQDFASRAFF TRBJ1-1 TRBV4-3 few .
TGTGCCAGCAGCTTCCCGAATCTAGAGACCCAGTACTTC CASSFPNLETQYF TRBJ2-5 TRBV7-8 few .
TGTGCCAGCAGCTTGGGTGAATTGGACCCACCCGCCGTTGTGGATACGCAGTATTTT CASSLGELDPPAVVDTQYF TRBJ2-3 TRBV5-8 . .
TGTGCCAGCAGCCCGACGGGTTCTGGAAACACCATATATTTT CASSPTGSGNTIYF TRBJ1-3 TRBV7-9 . .
TGTGCCAGTACCACAGCTGTTCATCAGCCCCAGCATTTT CASTTAVHQPQHF TRBJ1-5 TRBV19 . .
TGTGCCAGCAGCTACTCCCGGGACAATGAGCAGTTCTTC CASSYSRDNEQFF TRBJ2-1 TRBV7-2 . .
TGCGCCAGCAGCTTGCCCCTAGGGGAAAAACTGTTTTTT CASSLPLGEKLFF TRBJ1-4 TRBV5-1 once .
TGTGCCAGCAGCTTAAGGCAGGGAAGGACCGGGGAGCTGTTTTTT CASSLRQGRTGELFF TRBJ2-2 TRBV7-2 . .
TGCGCCAGCAGTTACCACGAGACAGTTCTCGGGGAGCTGTTTTTT CASSYHETVLGELFF TRBJ2-2 TRBV5-1 once .